This T cell receptor (beta chain) was profiled in a study of shared T cell receptors in the human thymus. Data came from immunoSEQ multiplex PCR; TCRdb stores just in-frame clones and leaves some out. The table has hundreds of thousands of clones, roughly 90% seen once. The length of the CDR3 is 12 residues. V shed 5 bases and J 2 bases; nucleotides not matched to a gene: 0. CDR1 is SGDLS, CDR2 YYNGEE, per germline. These sequences were also reported in another study, on human thymus T cells. As that study records: Samples came from healthy Finnish infants during open corrective cardiac surgery. The thymus was resected at corrective cardiac surgery. Thymic and blood repertoires seemed to show skewed V and J gene use. Related work showed strongly overlapping thymic repertoires across unrelated individuals.

The V and J genes are TRBV9 and TRBJ1-2; the match to TRBD1 covers 7 bases. This receptor was obtained from a boy younger than two with a congenital heart defect. Sequenced sample: thymocytes. The CDR3 loop reads CASRQGNYGYTF. CDR3 bases: TGTGCCAGCAGACAGGGGAACTATGGCTACACCTTC.